A single sample is the source of the 17 T cell receptor beta chains below, sequenced in a study of CD4+ T cells in melanoma. Clones were read by immunoSEQ multiplex PCR, and TCRdb kept only the in-frame ones, dropping some. The top ten clones hold about 11% of a sample with about 13,000 clones, roughly 72% of them seen once. Material: cells from a culture (not recorded whether cultured in vitro). The receptor source for this set is a human donor with melanoma.

The chain uses TRBV21-1 and TRBJ2-5. TRBV21-1 is a documented pseudogene. This CDR3 is built from 16 residues. CDR3 bases: TGTGCCAGCAGCAAAGGACAAAGGGGGGCACAAGAGACCCAGTACTTC. The encoded protein is CASSKGQRGAQETQYF.

The gene calls are TRBV2 and TRBJ2-3; no reliable D call. Trimming stripped 1 base from V and 11 bases from J, with 4 bases between. CDR3 length: 10 amino acids. In germline, CDR1 is SNHLY, CDR2 FYNNEI. In DNA form, the CDR3 reads TGTGCCAGCAGTGAAGGACGGCAGTATTTT. The encoded protein is CASSEGRQYF.

The J gene is TRBJ1-5, the V gene TRBV5-1, with D perhaps TRBD1 (5 bases). V lost 1 base to trimming and J lost 4 bases, with 12 bases between them. Germline V CDR1 and CDR2: SGHRS, YFSETQ. This CDR3 has 15 amino acids. CDR3 region: CASSLTAGGNQPQHF. The CDR3 DNA reads as TGCGCCAGCAGCTTGACAGCCGGGGGGAATCAGCCCCAGCATTTT. Full variable domain (missing parts from reference TRBV5-1 and TRBJ1-5): KAGVTQTPRYLIKTRGQQVTLSCSPISGHRSVSWYQQTPGQGLQFLFEYFSETQRNKGNFPGRFSGRQFSNSRSEMNVSTLELGDSALYLCASSLTAGGNQPQHFGDGTRLSIL.

This clone was counted a few times. This chain links TRBV5-1 with TRBJ1-2, with TRBD1 matching 7 bases. J gave up 6 bases and V 2 bases, and 7 bases lay outside the gene matches. The CDR3 runs 14 residues. The germline gives CDR1 SGHRS, CDR2 YFSETQ. CDR3 DNA: TGCGCCAGCAGCTTTGACAGGGCTGTGGATGGCTACACCTTC. Translation gives CASSFDRAVDGYTF.

The rearrangement links TRBV5-1 to TRBJ2-3; TRBD2 aligns across 8 bases. This CDR3 comprises 17 residues. CDR1 and CDR2 (germline): SGHRS, YFSETQ. Trimming cost V 4 bases and J 2 bases; bases outside gene matches: 12. CDR3 region: CASSLLGAGDLTDTQYF. The CDR3 coding sequence is TGCGCCAGCAGCCTGCTGGGAGCGGGGGACCTCACAGATACGCAGTATTTT.

The sample holds a few counts of this clone. The rearrangement links TRBV6-6 to TRBJ1-1, with 8 bases lining up with TRBD1. The CDR3 totals 14 residues. CDR1 is MNHNY, CDR2 SVGAGI, per germline (reference sequence). The junction had 5 bases not matched to a gene; V was cut back by 5 bases and J by 3 bases. Here the CDR3 DNA reads TGTGCCAGCAGTATGACAGGGGCCGACACTGAAGCTTTCTTT. It translates to CASSMTGADTEAFF.

The chain links TRBV7-3 to TRBJ1-1; D is unresolved. V lost 2 bases and J lost 2, with 9 bases in between. The CDR3 runs to 14 residues. Per the germline V gene, CDR1 is SGHTA and CDR2 is FQGTGA. DNA for the CDR3: TGTGCCAGCAGCTTAGACGGGGATAACACTGAAGCTTTCTTT. It codes for CASSLDGDNTEAFF.

In nucleotides, the CDR3 is TGTGCCAGCAGTTTACGGGGCGGGAGGGTAAACACCGGGGAGCTGTTTTTT. It yields the protein CASSLRGGRVNTGELFF. This sequence joins TRBV27 and TRBJ2-2; the match to TRBD2 covers 9 bases. The germline V gene has CDR1 MNHEY and CDR2 SMNVEV (reference sequence). CDR3 length equals 17 residues. The V gene end was trimmed by 2 bases and the J gene end by 2 bases; junction bases not matched to a gene: 6.

The V call is TRBV7-9, the J call TRBJ2-2, with 7 nucleotides matching TRBD1. In germline, CDR1 is SEHNR, CDR2 FQNEAQ (reference sequence). This CDR3 has 16 residues. V shed 4 bases and J 5 bases; nucleotides not matched to a gene: 10. CDR3 loop: CASSSLPPTGTGELFF. The CDR3, as DNA: TGTGCCAGCAGCTCCCTCCCGCCGACAGGGACCGGGGAGCTGTTTTTT.

This clone is labeled medium-sized. V usage is TRBV19 and J usage is TRBJ1-5, with unresolved D. Germline V gene lookup returns CDR1 LNHDA and CDR2 SQIVND (reference sequence). Trimming pared 3 bases from V and 15 bases from J, leaving 18 bases between. The length of the CDR3 is 13 residues. This CDR3 reads CASSIKETLSRHF. In DNA form, the CDR3 reads TGTGCCAGTAGTATTAAAGAAACCTTATCTCGGCATTTT. Full variable domain (remainder filled in from reference TRBV19 and TRBJ1-5): DGGITQSPKYLFRKEGQNVTLSCEQNLNHDAMYWYRQDPGQGLRLIYYSQIVNDFQKGDIAEGYSVSREKKESFPLTVTSAQKNPTAFYLCASSIKETLSRHFGDGTRLSIL.

This clone occurred a few times. The chain is built from TRBV7-8 and TRBJ2-7; D is uncertain. CDR3 length: 13 amino acids. Germline V gives CDR1 SGHVS, CDR2 FQNEAQ. V was pared by 1 base and J by 3 bases, with 7 bases between. The CDR3 sequence: CASSLGFGYEQYF. The DNA for the CDR3 is TGTGCCAGCAGCTTAGGTTTTGGCTACGAGCAGTACTTC. The variable domain in full, with the rest retrieved from reference TRBV7-8 and TRBJ2-7, is GAGVSQSPRYKVAKRGQDVALRCDPISGHVSLFWYQQALGQGPEFLTYFQNEAQLDKSGLPSDRFFAERPEGSVSTLKIQRTQQEDSAVYLCASSLGFGYEQYFGPGTRLTVT.

This clone was seen once. The gene calls are TRBV29-1 and TRBJ1-4; 8 bases are a match to TRBD1. The CDR3 contains 14 residues. Looked up from germline, CDR1 is SQVTM and CDR2 is ANQGSEA. V was clipped by 4 bases and J by 5 bases; unmatched bases: 6. The CDR3 reads CSVGQGAGNEKLFF. The DNA for the CDR3 is TGCAGCGTTGGGCAGGGGGCGGGAAATGAAAAACTGTTTTTT.

The chain joins TRBV19 to TRBJ2-1; the D call may be TRBD1 or TRBD2 (5 bases each). With 5 bases removed from V and 4 bases from J, the gap between germline ends came to 9 bases. Germline-derived CDR1 and CDR2 are LNHDA and SQIVND (reference sequence). The CDR3 sequence is 13 residues long. CDR3 protein: CASSQGRYNEQFF. In nucleotides, the CDR3 is TGTGCCAGTAGTCAGGGACGGTACAATGAGCAGTTCTTC.

J is TRBJ2-3 and V is TRBV7-3; possible D gene TRBD1, 5 bases. V dropped 3 bases and J dropped 0 bases, with 7 bases sitting between them. The CDR3 is made up of 14 amino acids. The germline CDR1 and CDR2 sequences are SGHTA and FQGTGA. As DNA, the CDR3 is TGTGCCAGCAGCTTGGACACCAGCACAGATACGCAGTATTTT. Translation: CASSLDTSTDTQYF.

This clone was seen once. The chain combines TRBV29-1 with TRBJ1-1, with D perhaps matching TRBD1 (6 bases). V was shortened by 6 bases and J by 5 bases, with 22 bases between the two germline ends. CDR1 is SQVTM and CDR2 is ANQGSEA in the germline V gene. CDR3 length: 15 amino acids. In nucleotides, the CDR3 is TGCAGCGTCCGGGACAAGGGACTTGTGGTTACTGAAGCTTTCTTT. This sequence encodes CSVRDKGLVVTEAFF.

V gene TRBV4-2 combines with J gene TRBJ1-2; D is undetermined. V gave up 0 bases and J gave up 0 bases, with 11 bases separating them. This CDR3 comprises 16 residues. Germline V CDR1 and CDR2: LGHNA, YNFKEQ. CDR3 sequence: CASSQDTGSSNYGYTF. CDR3 nucleotide sequence: TGTGCCAGCAGCCAAGATACGGGCAGCTCTAACTATGGCTACACCTTC.

A single count supports this clone. CDR3 loop: CASSPGGDTQYF. The CDR3 region has the DNA TGTGCCAGCAGCCCGGGGGGAGATACGCAGTATTTT. This chain uses TRBV5-4 with TRBJ2-3, with 7 bases aligning to TRBD2. The V gene's germline CDR1 is SGHNT and CDR2 YYREEE (reference sequence). After removal of 4 bases from V and 5 bases from J, the junction contained 1 base not matched to a gene. The CDR3 loop spans 12 amino acids.